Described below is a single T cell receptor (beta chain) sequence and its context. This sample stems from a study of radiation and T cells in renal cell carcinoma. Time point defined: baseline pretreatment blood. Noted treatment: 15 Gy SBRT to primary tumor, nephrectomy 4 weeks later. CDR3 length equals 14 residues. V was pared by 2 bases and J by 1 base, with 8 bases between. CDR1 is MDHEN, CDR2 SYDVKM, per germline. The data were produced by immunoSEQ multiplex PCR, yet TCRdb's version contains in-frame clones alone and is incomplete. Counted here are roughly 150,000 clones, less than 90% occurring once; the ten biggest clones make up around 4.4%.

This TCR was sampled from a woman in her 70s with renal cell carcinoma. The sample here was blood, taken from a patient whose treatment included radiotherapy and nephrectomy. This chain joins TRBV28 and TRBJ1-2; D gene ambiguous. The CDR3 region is CASSLRGVNYGYTF. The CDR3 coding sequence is TGTGCCAGCAGTTTACGCGGCGTTAACTATGGCTACACCTTC.